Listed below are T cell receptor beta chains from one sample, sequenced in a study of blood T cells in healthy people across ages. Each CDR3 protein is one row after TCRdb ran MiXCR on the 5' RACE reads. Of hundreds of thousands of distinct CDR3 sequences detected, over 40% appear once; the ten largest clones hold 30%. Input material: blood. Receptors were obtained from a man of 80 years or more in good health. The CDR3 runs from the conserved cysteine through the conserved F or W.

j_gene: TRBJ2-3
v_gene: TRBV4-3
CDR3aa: CASSQEDRPTDTQYF

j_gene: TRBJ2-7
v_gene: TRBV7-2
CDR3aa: CASSLERISYEQYF

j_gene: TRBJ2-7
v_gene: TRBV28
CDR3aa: CASTLTGGLGEQYF

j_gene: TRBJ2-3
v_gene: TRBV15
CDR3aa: CATSREMGADTQYF

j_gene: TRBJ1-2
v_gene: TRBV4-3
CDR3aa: CASSQDSRRDRVLYGYTF

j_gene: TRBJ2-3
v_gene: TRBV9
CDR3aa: CASSVQGTDTQYF

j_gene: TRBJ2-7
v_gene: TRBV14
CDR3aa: CASSLQSGGSYEQYF

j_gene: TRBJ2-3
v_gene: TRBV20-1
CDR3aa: CSVPRGGADTQYF

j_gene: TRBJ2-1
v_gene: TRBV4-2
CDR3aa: CASSQVGGGGTNEQFF

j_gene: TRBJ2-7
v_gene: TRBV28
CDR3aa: CASRRVAGGSYEQYF

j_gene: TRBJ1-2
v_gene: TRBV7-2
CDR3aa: CASSQGTGVIGYTF

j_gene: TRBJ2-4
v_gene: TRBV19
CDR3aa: CASQQGPFTKNIQYF

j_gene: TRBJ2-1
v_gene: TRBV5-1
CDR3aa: CASSQTPTMGGLGVEQFF

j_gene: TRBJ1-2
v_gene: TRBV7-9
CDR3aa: CASSTQYGYTF